Listed here are 4 T cell receptor beta chains from one sample, sequenced in a study of T cell repertoires in cytomegalovirus infection. TCRdb itself ran the reads through MiXCR, one entry per CDR3 protein. The table lists approximately 470,000 distinct CDR3 sequences, under 45% of them singletons. Their cognate antigens are unknown. The sample here was cultured PBMCs, taken from culture after CMV antigen stimulation. The receptor source for this set is a human donor in good health (CMV status not recorded). Some clones in this sample may be carry-over from other donors' samples.

The genes are TRBV2 and TRBJ2-7, with a weak D call TRBD2 (6 bases). CDR1 and CDR2 (germline): SNHLY, FYNNEI. Trimming cost V 8 bases and J 2 bases, with 22 bases left between them. CDR3 size: 16 residues. CDR3 DNA sequence: TGTGCCAGCCGAATCTCCGCCGGGACTCCCACCTACGAGCAGTACTTC. Its protein product is CASRISAGTPTYEQYF.

This clonotype is a singleton in its sample. The chain couples TRBV10-3 to TRBJ2-2; the D is unclear. Germline V gives CDR1 ENHRY, CDR2 SYGVKD. This CDR3 region has 14 residues. Trimming shortened V by 6 bases and J by 0 bases, and 8 bases separated the two germline ends. The CDR3 spells CAIRGGANTGELFF. The DNA for the CDR3 is TGTGCCATCAGGGGCGGAGCGAACACCGGGGAGCTGTTTTTT.

V and J are TRBV12-3 or TRBV12-4 and TRBJ2-5, with D possibly TRBD1 on 5 matching bases. The CDR3 covers 15 residues. Between the trimmed V and J ends, which lost 6 bases and 5 bases, there was a span of 19 bases. CDR3 coding DNA: TGTGCCAGCAGCTTCCTTTTTGGGGCTGGGGAGACCCAGTACTTC. Protein: CASSFLFGAGETQYF.

The chain carries TRBV10-3 and TRBJ2-7; D ambiguous. Looked up from germline, CDR1 is ENHRY and CDR2 is SYGVKD. V was trimmed by 0 bases and J by 2 bases, leaving 8 bases between them. The CDR3 is 14 residues long. The CDR3 region is CAISESPVPYEQYF. The CDR3 region has the DNA TGTGCCATCAGTGAGTCCCCTGTTCCCTACGAGCAGTACTTC.